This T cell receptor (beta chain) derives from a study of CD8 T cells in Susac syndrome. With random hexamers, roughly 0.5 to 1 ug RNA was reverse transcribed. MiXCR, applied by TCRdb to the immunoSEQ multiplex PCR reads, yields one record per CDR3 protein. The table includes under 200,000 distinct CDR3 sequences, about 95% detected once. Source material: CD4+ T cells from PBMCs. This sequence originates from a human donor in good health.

Here the CDR3 reads CATSDLDTQYF. For the CDR3, the DNA is TGTGCCACCAGTGATTTAGATACGCAGTATTTT. The chain is built from TRBV24-1 and TRBJ2-3, with D unresolved. V was trimmed by 1 base and J by 5 bases, leaving 0 bases between them. Per germline, CDR1 KGHDR and CDR2 SFDVKD. This CDR3 has 11 amino acids.